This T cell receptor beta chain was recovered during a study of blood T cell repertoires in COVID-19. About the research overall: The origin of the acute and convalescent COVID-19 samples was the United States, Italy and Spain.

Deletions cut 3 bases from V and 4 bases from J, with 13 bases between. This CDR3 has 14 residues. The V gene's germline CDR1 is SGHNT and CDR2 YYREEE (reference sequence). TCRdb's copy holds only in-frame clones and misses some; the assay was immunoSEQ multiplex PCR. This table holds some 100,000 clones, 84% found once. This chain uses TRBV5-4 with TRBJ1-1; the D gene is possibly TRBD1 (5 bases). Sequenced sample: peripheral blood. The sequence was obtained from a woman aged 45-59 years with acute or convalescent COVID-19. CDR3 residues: CASSSGGGFTEAFF. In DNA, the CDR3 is TGTGCCAGCAGCTCTGGGGGGGGGTTCACTGAAGCTTTCTTT.